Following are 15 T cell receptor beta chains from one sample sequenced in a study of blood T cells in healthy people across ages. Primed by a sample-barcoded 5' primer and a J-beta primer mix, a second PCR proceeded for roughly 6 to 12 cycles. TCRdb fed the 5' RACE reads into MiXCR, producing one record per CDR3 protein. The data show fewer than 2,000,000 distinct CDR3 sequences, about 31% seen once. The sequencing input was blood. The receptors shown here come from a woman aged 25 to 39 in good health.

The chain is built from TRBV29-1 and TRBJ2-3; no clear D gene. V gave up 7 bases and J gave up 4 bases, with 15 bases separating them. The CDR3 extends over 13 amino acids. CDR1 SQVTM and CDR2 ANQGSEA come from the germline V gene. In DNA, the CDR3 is TGCAGCGGGGGTAAGGGTCGCCCAGATACGCAGTATTTT. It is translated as CSGGKGRPDTQYF.

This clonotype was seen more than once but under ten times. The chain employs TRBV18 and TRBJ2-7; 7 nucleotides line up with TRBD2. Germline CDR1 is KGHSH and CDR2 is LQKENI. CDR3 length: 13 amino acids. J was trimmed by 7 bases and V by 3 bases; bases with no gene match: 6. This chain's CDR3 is CASSPGTIGEQYF. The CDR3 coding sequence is TGTGCCAGCTCACCGGGGACTATCGGGGAGCAGTACTTC.

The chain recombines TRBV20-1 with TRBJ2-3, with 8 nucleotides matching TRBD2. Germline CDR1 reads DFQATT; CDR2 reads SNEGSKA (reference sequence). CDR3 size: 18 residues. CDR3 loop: CSGCGWGGRTESTDTQYF. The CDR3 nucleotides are TGCAGCGGGTGCGGGTGGGGCGGGAGGACGGAGAGCACAGATACGCAGTATTTT.

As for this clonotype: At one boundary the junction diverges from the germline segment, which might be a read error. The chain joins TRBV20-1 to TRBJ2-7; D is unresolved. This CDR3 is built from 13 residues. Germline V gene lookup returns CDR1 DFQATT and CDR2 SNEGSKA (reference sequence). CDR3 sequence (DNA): TGCAGTACTACCGACGGCAGCTCCTACGGGCAGTACTTC. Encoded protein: CSTTDGSSYGQYF.

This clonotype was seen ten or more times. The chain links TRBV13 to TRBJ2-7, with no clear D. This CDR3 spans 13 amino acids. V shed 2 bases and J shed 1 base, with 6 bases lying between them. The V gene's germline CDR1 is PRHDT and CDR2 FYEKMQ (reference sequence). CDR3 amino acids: CASSLQFSYEQYF. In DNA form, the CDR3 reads TGTGCCAGCAGCTTACAGTTTTCCTACGAGCAGTACTTC.

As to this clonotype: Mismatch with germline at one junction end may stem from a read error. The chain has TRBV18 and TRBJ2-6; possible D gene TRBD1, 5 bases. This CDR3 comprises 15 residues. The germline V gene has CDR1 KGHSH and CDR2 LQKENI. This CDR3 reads CASSPENSGASVLTF. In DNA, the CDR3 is TGTGCCAGCTCACCGGAAAACTCTGGGGCCAGCGTCCTGACTTTC.

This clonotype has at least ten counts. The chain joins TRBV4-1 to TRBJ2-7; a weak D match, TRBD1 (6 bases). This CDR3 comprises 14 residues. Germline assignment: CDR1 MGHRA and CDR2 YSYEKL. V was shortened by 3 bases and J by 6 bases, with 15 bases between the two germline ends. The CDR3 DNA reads TGCGCCAGCAGCCACTCTCAGGGGTGGGCCGAGCAGTACTTC. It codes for CASSHSQGWAEQYF.

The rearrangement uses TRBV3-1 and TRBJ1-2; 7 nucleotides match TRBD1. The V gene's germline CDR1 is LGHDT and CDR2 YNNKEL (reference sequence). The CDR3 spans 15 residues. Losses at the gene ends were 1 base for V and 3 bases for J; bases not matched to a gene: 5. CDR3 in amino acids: CASSQVRDRYYGYTF. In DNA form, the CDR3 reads TGTGCCAGCAGCCAAGTTCGGGACAGATACTATGGCTACACCTTC.

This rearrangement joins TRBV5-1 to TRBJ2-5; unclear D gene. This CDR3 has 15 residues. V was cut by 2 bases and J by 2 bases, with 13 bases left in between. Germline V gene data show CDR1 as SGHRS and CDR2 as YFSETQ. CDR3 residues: CASSFQASTQETQYF. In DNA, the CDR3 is TGCGCCAGCAGCTTTCAGGCCAGTACTCAAGAGACCCAGTACTTC.

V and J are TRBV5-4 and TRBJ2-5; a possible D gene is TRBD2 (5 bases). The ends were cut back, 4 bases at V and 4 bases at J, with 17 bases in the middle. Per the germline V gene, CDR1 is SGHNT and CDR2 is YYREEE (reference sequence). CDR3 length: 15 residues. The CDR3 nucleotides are TGTGCCAGCAGCGCTATGACCGCACGGGGAGAGACCCAGTACTTC. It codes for CASSAMTARGETQYF. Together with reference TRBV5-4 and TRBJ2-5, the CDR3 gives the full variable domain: ETGVTQSPTHLIKTRGQQVTLRCSSQSGHNTVSWYQQALGQGPQFIFQYYREEENGRGNFPPRFSGLQFPNYSSELNVNALELDDSALYLCASSAMTARGETQYFGPGTRLLVL.

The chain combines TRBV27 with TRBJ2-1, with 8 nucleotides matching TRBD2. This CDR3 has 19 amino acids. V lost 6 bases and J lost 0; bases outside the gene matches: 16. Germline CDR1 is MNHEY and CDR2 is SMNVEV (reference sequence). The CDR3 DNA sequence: TGTGCCAGCAGCCAAAAAGTGGCGGGAGGATATAGCTCCTACAATGAGCAGTTCTTC. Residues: CASSQKVAGGYSSYNEQFF.

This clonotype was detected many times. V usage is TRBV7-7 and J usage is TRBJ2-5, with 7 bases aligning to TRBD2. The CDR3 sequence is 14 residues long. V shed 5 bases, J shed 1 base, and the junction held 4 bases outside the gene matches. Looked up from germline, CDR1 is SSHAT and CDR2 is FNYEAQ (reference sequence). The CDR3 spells CASSQGTIQETQYF. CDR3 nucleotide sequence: TGTGCCAGCAGCCAAGGGACTATCCAAGAGACCCAGTACTTC.

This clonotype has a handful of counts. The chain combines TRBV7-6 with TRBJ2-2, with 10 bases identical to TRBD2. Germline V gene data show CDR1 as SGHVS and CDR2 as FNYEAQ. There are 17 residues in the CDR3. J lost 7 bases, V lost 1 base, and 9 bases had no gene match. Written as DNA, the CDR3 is TGTGCCAGCAGCTTAGACCGGCTAGCGGGAGTTAGCGGGGAGCTGTTTTTT. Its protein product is CASSLDRLAGVSGELFF.

CDR3 DNA sequence: TGTGCCAGCAATCCGGGACGGGCGGCCTCCTACGAGCAGTACTTC. Protein sequence: CASNPGRAASYEQYF. The rearrangement uses TRBV6-5 and TRBJ2-7, with D possibly called TRBD1 or TRBD2 (5 bases each). V lost 7 bases to trimming and J lost 0 bases, with 16 bases between them. This CDR3 has 15 residues. Germline CDR1 reads MNHEY; CDR2 reads SVGAGI.

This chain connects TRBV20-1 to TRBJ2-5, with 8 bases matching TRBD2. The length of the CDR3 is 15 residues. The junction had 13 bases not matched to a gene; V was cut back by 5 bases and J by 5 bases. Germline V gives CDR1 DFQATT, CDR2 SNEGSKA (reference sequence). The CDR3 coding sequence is TGCAGTGCTTGTAGCGGGACAACTTCGGGGGAGACCCAGTACTTC. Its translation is CSACSGTTSGETQYF.